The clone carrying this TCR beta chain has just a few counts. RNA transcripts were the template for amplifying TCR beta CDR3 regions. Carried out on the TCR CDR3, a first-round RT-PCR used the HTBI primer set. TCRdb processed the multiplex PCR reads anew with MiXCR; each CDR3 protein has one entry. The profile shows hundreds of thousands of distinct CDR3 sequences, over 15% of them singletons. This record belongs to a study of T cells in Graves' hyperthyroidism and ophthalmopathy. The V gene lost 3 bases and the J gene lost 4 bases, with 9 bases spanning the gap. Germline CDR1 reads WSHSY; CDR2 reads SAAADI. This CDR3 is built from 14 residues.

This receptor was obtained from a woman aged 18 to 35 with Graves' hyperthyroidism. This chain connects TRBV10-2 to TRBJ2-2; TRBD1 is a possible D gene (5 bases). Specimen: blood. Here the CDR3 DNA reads TGCGCCAGCAGTGAAAGGGGTGGCACCGGGGAGCTGTTTTTT. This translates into CASSERGGTGELFF.